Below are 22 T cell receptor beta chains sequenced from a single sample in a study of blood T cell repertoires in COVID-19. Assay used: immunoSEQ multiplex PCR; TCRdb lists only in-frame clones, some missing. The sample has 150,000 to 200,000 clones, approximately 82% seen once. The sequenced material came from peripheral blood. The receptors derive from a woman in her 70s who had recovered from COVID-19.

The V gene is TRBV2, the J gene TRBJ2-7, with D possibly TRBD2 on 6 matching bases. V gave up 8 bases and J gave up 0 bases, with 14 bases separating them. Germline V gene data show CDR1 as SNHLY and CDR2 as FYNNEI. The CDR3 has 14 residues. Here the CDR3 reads CASRASESSYEQYF. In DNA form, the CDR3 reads TGTGCCAGCCGGGCTAGCGAGAGCTCCTACGAGCAGTACTTC.

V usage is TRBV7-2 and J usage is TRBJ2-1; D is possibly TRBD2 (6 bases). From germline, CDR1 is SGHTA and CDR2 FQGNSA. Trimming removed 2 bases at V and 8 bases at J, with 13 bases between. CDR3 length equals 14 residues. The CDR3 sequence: CASSLSLRRDEQFF. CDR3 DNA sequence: TGTGCCAGCAGCTTAAGTCTTAGGAGGGATGAGCAGTTCTTC.

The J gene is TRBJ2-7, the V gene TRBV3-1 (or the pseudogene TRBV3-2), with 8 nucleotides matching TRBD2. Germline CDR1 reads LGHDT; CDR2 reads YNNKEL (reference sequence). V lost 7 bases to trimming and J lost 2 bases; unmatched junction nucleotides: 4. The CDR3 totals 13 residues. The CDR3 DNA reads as TGTGCCAGCACCCGGGGGGGGGCCTACGAGCAGTACTTC. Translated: CASTRGGAYEQYF.

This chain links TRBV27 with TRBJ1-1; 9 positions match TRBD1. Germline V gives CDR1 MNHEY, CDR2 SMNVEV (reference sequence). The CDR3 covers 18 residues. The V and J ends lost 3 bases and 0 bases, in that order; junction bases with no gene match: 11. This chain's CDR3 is CASSFRGQGFGLNTEAFF. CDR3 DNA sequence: TGTGCCAGCAGTTTTAGGGGACAGGGCTTTGGCCTGAACACTGAAGCTTTCTTT.

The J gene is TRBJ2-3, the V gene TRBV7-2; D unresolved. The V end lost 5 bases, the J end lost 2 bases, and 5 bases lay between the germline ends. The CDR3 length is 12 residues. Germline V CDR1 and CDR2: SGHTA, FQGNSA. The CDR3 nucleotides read TGTGCCAGCAGCCCAGACACAGATACGCAGTATTTT. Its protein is CASSPDTDTQYF.

The DNA of the CDR3 is TGTGCCAGCAGCTTAACACCGACAGGGCCCGGCACAGATACGCAGTATTTT. This gives the protein CASSLTPTGPGTDTQYF. The chain uses TRBV11-2 and TRBJ2-3; 7 nucleotides align to TRBD1. Germline loops: CDR1 SGHAT, CDR2 FQNNGV. The length of the CDR3 is 17 residues. The V and J ends lost 2 bases and 1 base, in that order; junction bases with no gene match: 9. The full variable domain, rest sourced from reference TRBV11-2 and TRBJ2-3, is EAGVAQSPRYKIIEKRQSVAFWCNPISGHATLYWYQQILGQGPKLLIQFQNNGVVDDSQLPKDRFSAERLKGVDSTLKIQPAKLEDSAVYLCASSLTPTGPGTDTQYFGPGTRLTVL.

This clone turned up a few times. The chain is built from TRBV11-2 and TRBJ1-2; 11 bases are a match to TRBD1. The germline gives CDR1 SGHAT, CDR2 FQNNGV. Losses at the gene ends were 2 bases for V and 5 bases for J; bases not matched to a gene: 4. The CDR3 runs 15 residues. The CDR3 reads CASSLLGTGGYGYTF. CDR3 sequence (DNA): TGTGCCAGCAGCTTACTCGGGACAGGGGGTTATGGCTACACCTTC. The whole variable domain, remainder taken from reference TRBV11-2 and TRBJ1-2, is EAGVAQSPRYKIIEKRQSVAFWCNPISGHATLYWYQQILGQGPKLLIQFQNNGVVDDSQLPKDRFSAERLKGVDSTLKIQPAKLEDSAVYLCASSLLGTGGYGYTFGSGTRLTVV.

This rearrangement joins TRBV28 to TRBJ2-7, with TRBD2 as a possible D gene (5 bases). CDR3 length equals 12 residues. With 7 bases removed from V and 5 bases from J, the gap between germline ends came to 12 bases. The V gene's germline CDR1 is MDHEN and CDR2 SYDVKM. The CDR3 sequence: CASTGGRHEQYF. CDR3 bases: TGTGCCAGCACAGGCGGGCGGCACGAGCAGTACTTC.

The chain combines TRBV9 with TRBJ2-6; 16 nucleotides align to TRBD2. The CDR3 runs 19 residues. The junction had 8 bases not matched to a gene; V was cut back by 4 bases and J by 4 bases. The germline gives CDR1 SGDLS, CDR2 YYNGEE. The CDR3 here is CASSPEGLAGGRGANVLTF. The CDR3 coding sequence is TGTGCCAGCAGCCCCGAGGGACTAGCGGGAGGGCGAGGGGCCAACGTCCTGACTTTC.

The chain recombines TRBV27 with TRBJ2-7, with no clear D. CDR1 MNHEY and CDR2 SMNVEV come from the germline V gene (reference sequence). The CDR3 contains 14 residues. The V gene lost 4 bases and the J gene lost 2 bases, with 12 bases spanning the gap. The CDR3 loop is CASSSRRPAYEQYF. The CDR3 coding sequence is TGTGCCAGCAGTTCCCGGCGGCCCGCCTACGAGCAGTACTTC.

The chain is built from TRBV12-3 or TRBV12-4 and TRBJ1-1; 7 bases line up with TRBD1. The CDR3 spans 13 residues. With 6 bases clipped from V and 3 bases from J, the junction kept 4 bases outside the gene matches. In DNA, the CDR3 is TGTGCCAGCAGATCCCAGGGGGACACTGAAGCTTTCTTT. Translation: CASRSQGDTEAFF.

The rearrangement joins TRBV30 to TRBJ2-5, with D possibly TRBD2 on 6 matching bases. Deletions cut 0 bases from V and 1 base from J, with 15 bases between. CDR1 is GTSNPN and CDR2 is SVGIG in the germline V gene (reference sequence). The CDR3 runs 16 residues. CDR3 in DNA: TGTGCCTGGAGTGTAGGAAATGCGCGGGGCCAAGAGACCCAGTACTTC. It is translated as CAWSVGNARGQETQYF.

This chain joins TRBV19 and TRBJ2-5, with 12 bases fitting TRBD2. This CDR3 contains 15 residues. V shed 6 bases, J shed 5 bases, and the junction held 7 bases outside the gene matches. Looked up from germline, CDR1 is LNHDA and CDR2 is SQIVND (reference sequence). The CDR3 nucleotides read TGTGCCAGTAGCCCCTGGACTAGCGGGGTGGAGACCCAGTACTTC. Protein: CASSPWTSGVETQYF.

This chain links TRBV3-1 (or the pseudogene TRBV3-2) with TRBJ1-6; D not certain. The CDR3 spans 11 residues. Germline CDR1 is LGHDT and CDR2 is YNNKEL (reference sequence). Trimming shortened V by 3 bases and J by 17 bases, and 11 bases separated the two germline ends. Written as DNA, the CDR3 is TGTGCCAGCAGCCACGGGAGCAGCTTCCACTTT. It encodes CASSHGSSFHF.

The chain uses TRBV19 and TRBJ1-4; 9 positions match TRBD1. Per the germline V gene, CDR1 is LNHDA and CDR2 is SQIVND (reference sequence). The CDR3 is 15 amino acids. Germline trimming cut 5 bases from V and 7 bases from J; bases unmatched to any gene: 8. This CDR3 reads CASSPWDREGEKLFF. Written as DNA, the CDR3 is TGTGCCAGTAGTCCCTGGGACAGGGAAGGTGAAAAACTGTTTTTT.

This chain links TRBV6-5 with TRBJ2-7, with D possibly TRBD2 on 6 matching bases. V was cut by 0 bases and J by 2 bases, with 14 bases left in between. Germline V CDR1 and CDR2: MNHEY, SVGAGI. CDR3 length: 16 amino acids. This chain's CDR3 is CASSYSSGSGTYEQYF. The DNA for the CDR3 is TGTGCCAGCAGTTACTCGTCCGGTAGCGGAACCTACGAGCAGTACTTC.

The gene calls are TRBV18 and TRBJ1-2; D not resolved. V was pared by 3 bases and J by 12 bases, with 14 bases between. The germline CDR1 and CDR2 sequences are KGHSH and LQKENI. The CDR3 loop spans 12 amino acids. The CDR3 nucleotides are TGTGCCAGCTCACCGAGTCGGGAGGTCGACACCTTC. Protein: CASSPSREVDTF.

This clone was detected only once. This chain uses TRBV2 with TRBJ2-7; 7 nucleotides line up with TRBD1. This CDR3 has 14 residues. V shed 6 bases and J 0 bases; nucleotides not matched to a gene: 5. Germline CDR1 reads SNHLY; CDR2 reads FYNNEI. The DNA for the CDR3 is TGTGCCAGCAGGAGGGGGCGCGTCTCCTACGAGCAGTACTTC. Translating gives CASRRGRVSYEQYF. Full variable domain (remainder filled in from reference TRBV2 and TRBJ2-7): EPEVTQTPSHQVTQMGQEVILRCVPISNHLYFYWYRQILGQKVEFLVSFYNNEISEKSEIFDDQFSVERPDGSNFTLKIRSTKLEDSAMYFCASRRGRVSYEQYFGPGTRLTVT.

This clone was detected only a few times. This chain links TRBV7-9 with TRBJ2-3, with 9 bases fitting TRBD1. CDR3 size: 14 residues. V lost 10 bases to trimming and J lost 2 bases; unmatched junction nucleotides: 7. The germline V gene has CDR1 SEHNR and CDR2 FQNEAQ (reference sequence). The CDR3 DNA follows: TGTGCCACCACCGGACAGGGGTCCACAGATACGCAGTATTTT. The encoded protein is CATTGQGSTDTQYF.

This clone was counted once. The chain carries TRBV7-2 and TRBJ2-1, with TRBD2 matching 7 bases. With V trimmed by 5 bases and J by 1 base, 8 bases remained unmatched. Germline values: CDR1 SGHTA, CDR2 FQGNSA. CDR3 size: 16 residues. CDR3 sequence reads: CASSPQAGVSYNEQFF. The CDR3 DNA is TGTGCCAGCAGCCCGCAGGCGGGAGTATCCTACAATGAGCAGTTCTTC.

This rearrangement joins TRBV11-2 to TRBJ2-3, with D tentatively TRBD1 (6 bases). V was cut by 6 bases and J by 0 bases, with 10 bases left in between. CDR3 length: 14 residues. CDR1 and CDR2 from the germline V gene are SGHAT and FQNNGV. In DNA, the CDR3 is TGTGCCAGCAGGGACAGTCCGAGCACAGATACGCAGTATTTT. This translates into CASRDSPSTDTQYF.

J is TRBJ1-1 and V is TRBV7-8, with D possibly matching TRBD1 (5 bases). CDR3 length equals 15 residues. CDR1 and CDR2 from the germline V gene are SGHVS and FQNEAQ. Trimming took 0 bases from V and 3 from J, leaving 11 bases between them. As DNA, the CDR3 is TGTGCCAGCAGCTTAGCGCTGGGGCAATACACTGAAGCTTTCTTT. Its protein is CASSLALGQYTEAFF.